This TCR beta chain is from a study of T-cell reconstitution after alpha-beta-depleted transplantation in children. CDR3 length equals 16 residues. V shed 6 bases and J shed 4 bases, with 19 bases lying between them. A library of TCRbeta sequences, prepared with unique molecular identifiers, was generated. From the PCR reads, TCRdb called clonotypes with MiXCR, one entry per CDR3 protein. This sample carries tens of thousands of distinct CDR3 sequences, roughly 4.4% of them seen once, and the ten largest clones take 18%. Regarding the study as a whole: T-cell counts and diversity were attributed mostly to newly produced T cells one year after transplant. Surviving recipient T cells and intrathymic progenitors accounted for some patients' high TCRbeta diversity at day 60.

In this sample, this clonotype turned up many times. Antigen specificity is unknown. This material consisted of PBMCs, mostly from graft donor cells, taken 180 days after TCRalphabeta/CD19-depleted stem cell transplant. The clonotype comes from a boy under three years old who had a stem cell transplant for acute myeloid leukemia, so the T cells may come from the graft donor. The V gene is TRBV12-3 or TRBV12-4, the J gene TRBJ2-1, with no clear D. As DNA, the CDR3 is TGTGCCAGCAGCTTCCGGACCCCACAAAGATACAATGAGCAGTTCTTC. Encoded protein: CASSFRTPQRYNEQFF.